Here is one TCR beta chain with its context. Its antigen specificity is not known. The input lacks base qualities; no much larger clone sits a single base away. Libraries were made using the immunoSEQ multiplex PCR assay. For the multiplex PCR, a mixture combining 60 forward primers for TCR Vbeta segments and 13 reverse primers for TCR Jbeta segments was used. The CDR3 region of rearranged TCR beta genes was amplified from genomic DNA with a multiplex PCR assay. The amplified TCR beta libraries were sequenced on the Illumina HiSeq System as 87-base-pair reads. Concerning the study's data processing: Across the 500 to 700 repertoires, a later analysis counted roughly 84 million unique TCR beta chains, approximately 12 million of which were shared by at least two donors. To remove PCR and sequencing errors, raw reads were error-corrected and collapsed into unique sequences using a nearest-neighbor algorithm that merged closely related sequences. Alignment of CDR3 sequences to IMGT reference sequences was used to assign V, D and J gene segments. For a sequence to be retained, a match of at least six nucleotides was required to both a V gene segment and a J gene segment. Rearrangements were classified as productive when the CDR3 lacked stop codons and remained in frame with V and J, and all other rearrangements were classified as non-productive. CDR3 was defined by IMGT convention, running from the second conserved V-encoded cysteine to the conserved J-encoded phenylalanine. In an earlier analysis of roughly 610 of the donors, sequences lacking an unambiguous match to a single V gene segment were excluded. An earlier analysis of several hundred of the donors classified V segments as functional when productive rearrangements were above 56.7% and as segregating when the standard deviation between donors was above 5%. A statistical classification framework was built for diagnosing cytomegalovirus status from the catalog of TCR beta chain sequences. In a later analysis, TCR nucleotide sequences were compared against IMGT/GENE-DB human TR gene sequences so that V and J genes could be assigned. Using the TCRdist pipeline, a later analysis assigned CDR3 sequences along with most-parsimonious VDJ recombination scenarios. In a later analysis, each TCR beta chain was defined by its CDR3 amino acid sequence together with its V-gene family, and reads without a unique V-gene family were excluded. As a way to deal with suspected cross-contamination and a sequencing artifact, a later analysis dropped approximately 570 nucleotide sequences that were highly shared and had low generation probability. For each public chain, a later analysis derived a clonal expansion index from normalized ranks of inferred template counts within each repertoire. In a later analysis, generation probabilities were computed with a VDJ recombination model fitted to out-of-frame rearrangements, and the resulting probabilities were checked against IGoR. A later analysis scored TCR-TCR, TCR-HLA and TCR-CMV co-occurrence with hypergeometric tests, applying a repertoire-size bias correction to TCR pairs. To estimate false discovery rates, a later analysis permuted the HLA or CMV assignments 20 times. In a later analysis, co-occurring TCRs were grouped with DBSCAN, and TCRdist sequence similarity was added when clustering was performed within HLA-allele-positive subsets. For co-occurrence clustering, repertoires with fewer than 30,000 or more than 120,000 public chains were excluded, along with four to six repertoires with anomalous nucleotide sharing. TCRdb carries this immuneACCESS record with in-frame sequences only. Its versions omit some clonotypes, under half of them owing to an unresolved V gene in the studies checked, with the rest unexplained. V and J calls and clone size follow that table, whereas D and trimming were derived from the DNA. The sample includes about 170,000 clones, with 62% observed a single time. The top ten constitute around 2.9% of the sample.

These data originate in a study of cytomegalovirus exposure and HLA in healthy donors (dated by TCRdb to 2016 to 2017). Looking at the study overall: According to an earlier analysis of a few hundred of the donors, some 180 million T cells yielded 90 million to 130 million unique TCR beta sequences and about 300 Gb of sequence data. Among almost 400 genotyped donors of the cohort, an average of approximately 240,000 unique TCR beta nucleotide sequences were sequenced per donor, around 18% of them non-productive. The study aimed to test whether signatures of past pathogen exposure could be identified by cataloging public T cell receptors. Roughly five DR-DQ haplotypes were handled as single units for association and clustering because linkage in the cohort was strong. Genome-wide SNP genotypes for about three fifths of the 666 donors were used in a later genetic analysis, which treated that subset as a discovery cohort. Rather than using new phenotypic data, the later analysis identified candidate immune exposures from TCR beta sequences and from how often those sequences occurred across donors. In a later analysis, previously published TCR beta repertoires from 670 or so donors were re-analyzed and high-resolution HLA genotyping was added so that TCR occurrence patterns could be studied. Class I and class II HLA loci were covered by the typing at four-digit resolution. The T cell repertoires of 700 or so subjects were profiled by immunosequencing and related to cytomegalovirus serostatus. To decide whether each TCR beta V gene segment behaved as functional or pseudogenic, an earlier analysis of several hundred of the donors relied on high-throughput TCR beta sequencing. Typing coverage differed by locus: A, B, C, DRB1 and DQB1 were typed in about 620-640 donors, DQA1 in around 500, DPA1 in over 600, and DPB1 in around 490. The study combined high-throughput TCR immunosequencing, statistical association of individual TCRs with disease status, and machine learning to predict cytomegalovirus infection status. All discovery cohort repertoires had been generated on a single sequencing platform. Donor age, sex, ethnicity and CMV serostatus were compiled together with the repertoire data. An early release covering roughly 640 HLA-typed donors comprised roughly 300 gigabases of sequencing data and tens of millions of unique TCR sequences. Of the roughly 390 genotyped donors, approximately 81% were placed in the genetic ancestry cluster associated with self-reported Caucasian donors. Besides the first cohort of 500 to 700 subjects, a separate validation cohort made up of 120 different subjects was used.

The paper as a whole reports these results and caveats: In a later analysis, HLA-associated TCR beta chains were found to be more clonally expanded and to have lower generation probabilities than equally common non-associated chains. Most TCR sequences were seen in very few donors, while some public TCRs were found in many individuals. Strong co-occurrence of HLA alleles, especially DR and DQ, made assigning TCR associations to individual alleles difficult. In a later genetic analysis, fewer N-insertions in productive TCRs were reported among donors in an Asian-associated ancestry cluster than the 666-donor mean. According to a later analysis, TCR association rates differed among HLA loci, with DRB1 alleles showing the most associated TCRs and HLA-C alleles showing the fewest. This cohort had only TCR beta chains sequenced, and the lack of alpha or paired-chain data limited which features could be detected. A few of the identified cytomegalovirus-associated TCR beta chains were confirmed in vitro to be specific for cytomegalovirus antigens. Correlated functional status among segregating V segments might reflect linkage disequilibrium, but an unknown experimental factor could not be ruled out. Most CMV-associated TCR beta chains appeared to be HLA-restricted in a later analysis, and the HLA associations seemed to be driven largely by CMV exposure. V-gene and J-gene trimming of TCR beta chains was associated with a missense DCLRE1C variant in a later genetic analysis, and the association was replicated in an independent cohort. Because HLA typing was unavailable for some donors at each locus, only the typed subset was used in association tests. Broadly in line with IMGT annotations, most TCR beta V segments showed up in productive rearrangements about 90% or about 30% of the time in an earlier analysis of 450 to 600 of the donors. A total of some 180 TCR beta chains were listed by the study as associated with cytomegalovirus. Some IMGT-functional V segments, including TRBV6-2 and TRBV6-3, could not be told apart with the 87-base-pair reads, so those segments were excluded. The authors suggested that the approach could potentially be generalized to other disease states and immunological phenotypes. A cluster of highly shared sequence variants was judged likely to be a technical artifact of the sequencing pipeline. Cytomegalovirus status was reported to be diagnosed by the classifier with high specificity and sensitivity in both the original and validation cohorts. In a later analysis, several top co-occurrence clusters were reported to appear linked to parvovirus B19, influenza, CMV and Epstein-Barr virus. A further reported finding was that TCR beta sequences accurately predicted the HLA-A and HLA-B alleles for most subjects in the first cohort. A later analysis associated 15,000 to 20,000 TCR beta sequences with specific HLA alleles at a false discovery rate of 0.05. Roughly uniform sequencing depth across donors was assumed in presence/absence analyses, although this assumption may not hold. The only immune exposure information available for the cohort was CMV serostatus. Because counts were too low, about 18 rarely observed V segments, including chromosome 9 orphons, were excluded from the earlier analysis of under 650 of the donors.

Spanning cysteine to phenylalanine, the CDR3 consists of 16 amino acids. Just CDR3 DNA is preserved here, 48 bases in frame from base 1. CDR1 and CDR2 are drawn from the germline V gene: SGHRS, YFSETQ. Compared with germline, V lacks 4 bases and J lacks 0 bases; bases without a gene match: 6. The cohort comprised more than 550 healthy bone marrow donors. At the time of sampling, all cohort members were nominally healthy, though unrecorded immune exposures were likely present. The donor was CMV seronegative and belonged to the group of around 350 seronegative cohort members. A peripheral blood sample was collected from each donor, and TCR beta sequencing was performed on peripheral blood mononuclear cells. The Qiagen DNeasy Blood Extraction Kit was used to extract genomic DNA from the blood cell samples.

The sequence joins TRBV5-1 to TRBJ2-3, and TRBD2 matches 9 of the central bases. The sample comprised PBMCs. This sequence originates from a man in his forties in good health and CMV-seronegative. The CDR3 reads as follows: CASSLSSGASTDTQYF. The nucleotide sequence reads as follows: TGCGCCAGCAGCCTATCTAGCGGGGCGAGCACAGATACGCAGTATTTT.